A selection of T cell receptor beta chains follows, all from one sample in a study of blood T cell repertoires in COVID-19. Sequencing used immunoSEQ multiplex PCR; TCRdb keeps in-frame clones, though not all of them. The table lists about 240,000 clones, about nine tenths of them singletons. Sequencing was performed on peripheral blood. The source is a man between 25 and 39 years old with COVID-19, enrolled during active disease. Each CDR3 is given without its conserved first and last residue. A D gene is named only where the DNA matches it firmly. Clone size is given for some rows only: seen once, a few or many times, or a class if the clone is expanded.

D,size,J,V,CDR3
-,-,TRBJ2-3,TRBV5-6,ASRQGSGVGTDTQY
-,-,TRBJ2-7,TRBV10-3,AISTTGIHEQY
TRBD1,-,TRBJ1-5,TRBV7-9,ASSSFQGGSNQPQH
TRBD1,-,TRBJ1-2,TRBV28,ASSYGQGKYGYT
TRBD2,once,TRBJ2-2,TRBV27,ASSPGTSGGVTGELF
-,few,TRBJ1-1,TRBV3-1/TRBV3-2,ASRGALEAF
TRBD2,-,TRBJ2-1,TRBV4-2,ASSQGLAGINEQF
-,-,TRBJ1-2,TRBV19,ASSIGAGYNYGYT
-,-,TRBJ1-1,TRBV21-1,ASRKDGQGLTEAF
TRBD1,-,TRBJ1-5,TRBV19,ASSDGQGGQPQH
TRBD2,few,TRBJ2-3,TRBV7-9,ASSPLAGGTDTQY
TRBD1,-,TRBJ1-6,TRBV12-3/TRBV12-4,ASSFGRGTPLH
-,-,TRBJ1-6,TRBV6-5,ASSYTQGTNSPLH
TRBD2,-,TRBJ2-1,TRBV3-1/TRBV3-2,ASRRTPGLAVDEQF
TRBD1,-,TRBJ2-1,TRBV5-4,ASNLRTGVNEQF
TRBD1,-,TRBJ1-1,TRBV13,ASSSPGTGTTEAF
-,-,TRBJ2-3,TRBV12-5,ASGPPRAVGTDTQY
TRBD1,-,TRBJ1-1,TRBV2,ASSDQSTGASHTEAF
-,-,TRBJ1-6,TRBV5-4,ASSPGEGAYSPLH
-,-,TRBJ2-3,TRBV3-1/TRBV3-2,ASSLLESGGGTDTQY
-,once,TRBJ2-2,TRBV7-9,ASSLGVGGPNTGELF
TRBD1,-,TRBJ1-4,TRBV27,ASSLRGTGGNEKLF
TRBD2,-,TRBJ2-3,TRBV5-1,ASSSGTSGGSGTDTQY
-,-,TRBJ1-2,TRBV5-1,ASSPDSNYGYT
TRBD1,-,TRBJ1-2,TRBV3-1/TRBV3-2,ASSQESGTVDGYT